This TCR beta chain was documented in a study of chemoradiotherapy in HPV16-positive cancers. Assay: immunoSEQ multiplex PCR; the TCRdb copy retains only in-frame clones and omits some. The sample yields over 1,500 clones, roughly 83% seen once. The CDR3 extends over 12 amino acids. The ends were cut back, 3 bases at V and 3 bases at J, with 6 bases in the middle. CDR1 and CDR2 (germline): GTSNPN, SVGIG (reference sequence). The chain combines TRBV30 with TRBJ2-1; the D is unclear. Source: tumor tissue, taken from a patient who underwent chemoradiotherapy. The sequence derives from a human donor with HPV-associated anogenital cancer. CDR3 bases: TGTGCCTGGAGCACAGACTACAATGAGCAGTTCTTC. Translation gives CAWSTDYNEQFF.